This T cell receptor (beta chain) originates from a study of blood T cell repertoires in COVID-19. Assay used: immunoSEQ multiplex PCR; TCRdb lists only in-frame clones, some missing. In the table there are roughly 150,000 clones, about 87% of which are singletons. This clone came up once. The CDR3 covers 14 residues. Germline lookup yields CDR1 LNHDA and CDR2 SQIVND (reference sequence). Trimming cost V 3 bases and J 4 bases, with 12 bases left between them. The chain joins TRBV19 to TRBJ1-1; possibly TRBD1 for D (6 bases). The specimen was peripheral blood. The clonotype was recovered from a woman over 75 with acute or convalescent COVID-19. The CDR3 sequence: CASSIGRGSTEAFF. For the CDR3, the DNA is TGTGCCAGTAGTATCGGCAGGGGAAGCACTGAAGCTTTCTTT.